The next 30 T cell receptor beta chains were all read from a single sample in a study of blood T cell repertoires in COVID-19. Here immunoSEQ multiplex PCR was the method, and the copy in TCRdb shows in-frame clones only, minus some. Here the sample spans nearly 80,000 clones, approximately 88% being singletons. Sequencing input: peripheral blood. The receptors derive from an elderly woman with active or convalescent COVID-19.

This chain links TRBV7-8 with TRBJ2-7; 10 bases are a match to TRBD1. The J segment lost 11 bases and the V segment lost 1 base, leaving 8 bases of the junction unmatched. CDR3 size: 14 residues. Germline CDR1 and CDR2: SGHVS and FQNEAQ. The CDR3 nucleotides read TGTGCCAGCAGCTTAGTGAGGACAGGGGGGTCGGAGTACTTC. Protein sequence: CASSLVRTGGSEYF.

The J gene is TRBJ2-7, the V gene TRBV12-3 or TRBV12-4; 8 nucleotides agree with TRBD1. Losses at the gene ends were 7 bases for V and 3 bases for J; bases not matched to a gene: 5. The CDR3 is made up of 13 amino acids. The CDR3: CASTRTGLYEQYF. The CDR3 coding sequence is TGTGCCAGCACCCGGACAGGGCTCTACGAGCAGTACTTC.

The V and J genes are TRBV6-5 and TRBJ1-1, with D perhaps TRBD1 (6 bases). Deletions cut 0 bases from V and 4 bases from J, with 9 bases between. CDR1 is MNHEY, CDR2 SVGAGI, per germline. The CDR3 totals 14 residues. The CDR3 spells CASSYSGAGTEAFF. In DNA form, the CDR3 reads TGTGCCAGCAGTTACTCGGGGGCGGGCACTGAAGCTTTCTTT.

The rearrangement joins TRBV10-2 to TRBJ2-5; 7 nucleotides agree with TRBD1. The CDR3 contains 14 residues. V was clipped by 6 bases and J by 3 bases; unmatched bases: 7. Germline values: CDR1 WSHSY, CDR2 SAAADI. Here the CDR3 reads CASSHRDREETQYF. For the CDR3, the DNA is TGCGCCAGCAGCCACCGGGACAGAGAAGAGACCCAGTACTTC.

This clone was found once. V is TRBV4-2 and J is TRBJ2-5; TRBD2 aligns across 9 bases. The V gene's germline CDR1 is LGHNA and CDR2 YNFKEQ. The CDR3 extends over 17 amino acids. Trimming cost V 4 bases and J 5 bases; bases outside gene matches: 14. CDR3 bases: TGTGCCAGCAGCCCCCGGGTGGGCGGGGGGGCAGGTGAGACCCAGTACTTC. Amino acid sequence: CASSPRVGGGAGETQYF.

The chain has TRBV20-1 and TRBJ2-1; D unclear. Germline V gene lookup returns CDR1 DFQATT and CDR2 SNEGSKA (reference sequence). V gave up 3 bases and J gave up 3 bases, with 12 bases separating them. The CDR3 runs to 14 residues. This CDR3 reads CSASSVSFYNEQFF. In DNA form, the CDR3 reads TGCAGTGCTAGTTCCGTTTCCTTCTACAATGAGCAGTTCTTC.

CDR3: CASSLAGTGGTDTQYF. For the CDR3, the DNA is TGTGCCAGCAGTTTGGCCGGGACAGGGGGCACAGATACGCAGTATTTT. The gene calls are TRBV28 and TRBJ2-3, with 10 bases aligning to TRBD1. From germline, CDR1 is MDHEN and CDR2 SYDVKM. The junction had 4 bases not matched to a gene; V was cut back by 3 bases and J by 1 base. This CDR3 is 16 amino acids long.

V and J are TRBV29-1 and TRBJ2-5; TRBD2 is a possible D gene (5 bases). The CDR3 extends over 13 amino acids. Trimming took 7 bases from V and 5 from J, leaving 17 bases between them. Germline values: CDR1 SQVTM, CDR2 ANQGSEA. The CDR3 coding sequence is TGCAGCGCTGATCCCGGGATCGGGGAGACCCAGTACTTC. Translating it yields CSADPGIGETQYF.

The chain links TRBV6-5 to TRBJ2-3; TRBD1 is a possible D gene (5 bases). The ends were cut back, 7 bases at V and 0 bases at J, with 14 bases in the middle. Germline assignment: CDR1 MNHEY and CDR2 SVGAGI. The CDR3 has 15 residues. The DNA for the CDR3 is TGTGCCAGCACTCTAAGGGGCGGTAGCACAGATACGCAGTATTTT. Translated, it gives CASTLRGGSTDTQYF.

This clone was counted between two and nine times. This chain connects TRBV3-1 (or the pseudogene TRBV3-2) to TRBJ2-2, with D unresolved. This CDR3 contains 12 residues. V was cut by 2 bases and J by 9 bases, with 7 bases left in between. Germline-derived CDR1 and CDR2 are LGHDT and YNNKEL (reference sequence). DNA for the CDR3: TGTGCCAGCAGCCAAATGGAGCGGGAGCTGTTTTTT. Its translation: CASSQMERELFF.

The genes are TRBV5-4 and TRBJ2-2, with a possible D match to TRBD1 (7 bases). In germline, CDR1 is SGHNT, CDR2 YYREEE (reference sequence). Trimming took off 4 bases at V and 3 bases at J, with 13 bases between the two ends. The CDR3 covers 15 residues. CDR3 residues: CASSPGGQYTGELFF. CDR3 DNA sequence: TGTGCCAGCAGCCCCGGGGGACAGTACACCGGGGAGCTGTTTTTT.

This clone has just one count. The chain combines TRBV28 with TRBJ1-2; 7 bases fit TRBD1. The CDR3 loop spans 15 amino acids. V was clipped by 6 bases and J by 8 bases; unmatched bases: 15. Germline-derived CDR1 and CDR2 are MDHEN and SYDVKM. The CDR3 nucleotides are TGTGCCAGCAGCATTTTTTTGGGACAGAGGGCGGGCTACACCTTC. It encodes CASSIFLGQRAGYTF.

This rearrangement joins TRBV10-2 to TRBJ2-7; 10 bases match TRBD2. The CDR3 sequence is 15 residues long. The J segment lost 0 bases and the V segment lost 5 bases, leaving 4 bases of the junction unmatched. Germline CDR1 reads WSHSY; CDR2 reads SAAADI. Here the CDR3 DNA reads TGCGCCAGCAGTTGGACTAGCGGTAGCTCCTACGAGCAGTACTTC. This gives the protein CASSWTSGSSYEQYF.

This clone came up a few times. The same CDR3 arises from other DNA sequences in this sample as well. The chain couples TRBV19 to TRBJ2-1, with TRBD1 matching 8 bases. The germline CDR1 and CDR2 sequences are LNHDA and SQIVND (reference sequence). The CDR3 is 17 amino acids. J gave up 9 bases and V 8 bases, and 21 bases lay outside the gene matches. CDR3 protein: CASRPGAGRTGRGEQFF. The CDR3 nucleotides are TGTGCCAGTCGTCCCGGGGCGGGGAGGACAGGGCGGGGTGAGCAGTTCTTC.

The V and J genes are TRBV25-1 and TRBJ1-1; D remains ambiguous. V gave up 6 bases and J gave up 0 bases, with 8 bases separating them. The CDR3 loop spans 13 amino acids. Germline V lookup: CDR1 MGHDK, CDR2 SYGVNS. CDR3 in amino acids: CASSGSLNTEAFF. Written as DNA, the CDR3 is TGTGCCAGCAGCGGGTCCCTGAACACTGAAGCTTTCTTT.

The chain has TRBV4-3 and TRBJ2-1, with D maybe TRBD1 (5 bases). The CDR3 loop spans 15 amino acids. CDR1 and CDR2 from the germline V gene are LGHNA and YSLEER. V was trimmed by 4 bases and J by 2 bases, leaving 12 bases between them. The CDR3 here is CASSLGQLTYNEQFF. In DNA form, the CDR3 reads TGCGCCAGCAGCCTCGGACAACTAACCTACAATGAGCAGTTCTTC.

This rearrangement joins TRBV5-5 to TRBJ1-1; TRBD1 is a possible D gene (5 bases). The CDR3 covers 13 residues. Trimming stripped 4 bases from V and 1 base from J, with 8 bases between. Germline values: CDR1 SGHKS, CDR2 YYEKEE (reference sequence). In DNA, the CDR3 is TGTGCCAGCAGCACCCAGGGGAACACTGAAGCTTTCTTT. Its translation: CASSTQGNTEAFF. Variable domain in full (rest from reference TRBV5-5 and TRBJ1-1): DAGVTQSPTHLIKTRGQQVTLRCSPISGHKSVSWYQQVLGQGPQFIFQYYEKEERGRGNFPDRFSARQFPNYSSELNVNALLLGDSALYLCASSTQGNTEAFFGQGTRLTVV.

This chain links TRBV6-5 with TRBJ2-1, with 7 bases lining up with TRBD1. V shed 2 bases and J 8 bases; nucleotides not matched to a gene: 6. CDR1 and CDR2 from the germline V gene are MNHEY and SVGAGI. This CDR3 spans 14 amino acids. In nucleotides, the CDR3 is TGTGCCAGCAGTTACGTTACAGGGGCGGATGAGCAGTTCTTC. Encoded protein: CASSYVTGADEQFF.

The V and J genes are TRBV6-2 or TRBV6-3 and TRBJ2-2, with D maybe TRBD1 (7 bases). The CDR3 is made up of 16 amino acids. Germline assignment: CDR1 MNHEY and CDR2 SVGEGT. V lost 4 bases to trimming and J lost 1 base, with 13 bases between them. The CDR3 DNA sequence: TGTGCCAGCAGTTCGTACAGGGGAGGGAACACCGGGGAGCTGTTTTTT. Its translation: CASSSYRGGNTGELFF.

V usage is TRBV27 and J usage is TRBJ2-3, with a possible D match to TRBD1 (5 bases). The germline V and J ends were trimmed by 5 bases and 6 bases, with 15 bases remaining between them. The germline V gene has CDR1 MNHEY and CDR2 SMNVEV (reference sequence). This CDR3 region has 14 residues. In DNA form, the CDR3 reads TGTGCCAGCAGTCCCCGTGGGGCACGGGATACGCAGTATTTT. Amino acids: CASSPRGARDTQYF.

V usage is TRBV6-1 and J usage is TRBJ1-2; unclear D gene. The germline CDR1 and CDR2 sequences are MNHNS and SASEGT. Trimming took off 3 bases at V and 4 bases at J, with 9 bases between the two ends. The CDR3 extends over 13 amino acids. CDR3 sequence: CASSETQIYGYTF. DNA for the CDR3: TGTGCCAGCAGTGAGACACAGATCTATGGCTACACCTTC.

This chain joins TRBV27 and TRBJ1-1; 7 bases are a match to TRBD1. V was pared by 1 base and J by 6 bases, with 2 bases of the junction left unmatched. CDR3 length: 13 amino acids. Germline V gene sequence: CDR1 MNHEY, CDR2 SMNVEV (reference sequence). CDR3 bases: TGTGCCAGCAGTTTATACGACAGGGCTGAAGCTTTCTTT. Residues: CASSLYDRAEAFF.

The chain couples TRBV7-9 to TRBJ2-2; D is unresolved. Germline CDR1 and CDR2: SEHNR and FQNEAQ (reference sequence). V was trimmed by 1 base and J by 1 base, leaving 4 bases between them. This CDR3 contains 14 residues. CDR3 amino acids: CASSLGGNTGELFF. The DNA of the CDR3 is TGTGCCAGCAGCTTAGGAGGGAACACCGGGGAGCTGTTTTTT. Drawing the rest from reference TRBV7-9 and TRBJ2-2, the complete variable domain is DTGVSQNPRHKITKRGQNVTFRCDPISEHNRLYWYRQTLGQGPEFLTYFQNEAQLEKSRLLSDRFSAERPKGSFSTLEIQRTEQGDSAMYLCASSLGGNTGELFFGEGSRLTVL.

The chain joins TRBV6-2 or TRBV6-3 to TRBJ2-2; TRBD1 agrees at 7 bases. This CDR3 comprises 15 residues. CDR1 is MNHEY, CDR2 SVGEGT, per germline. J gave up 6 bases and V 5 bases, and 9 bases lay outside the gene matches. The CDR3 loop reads CASSRTGKIAGELFF. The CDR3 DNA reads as TGTGCCAGCAGTAGGACAGGCAAAATTGCCGGGGAGCTGTTTTTT.

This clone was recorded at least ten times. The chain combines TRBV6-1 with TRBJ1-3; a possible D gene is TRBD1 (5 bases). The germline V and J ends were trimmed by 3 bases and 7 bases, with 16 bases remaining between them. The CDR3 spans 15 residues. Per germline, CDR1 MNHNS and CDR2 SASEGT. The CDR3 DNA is TGTGCCAGCAGTGATAGGAGGGGAAGAACGAACACCATATATTTT. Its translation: CASSDRRGRTNTIYF.

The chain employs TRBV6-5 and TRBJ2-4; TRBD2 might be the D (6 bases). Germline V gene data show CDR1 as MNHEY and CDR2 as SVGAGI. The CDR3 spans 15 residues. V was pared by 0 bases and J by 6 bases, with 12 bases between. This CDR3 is CASSYSAGAGNIQYF. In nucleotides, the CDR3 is TGTGCCAGCAGTTACTCAGCGGGCGCAGGAAACATTCAGTACTTC.

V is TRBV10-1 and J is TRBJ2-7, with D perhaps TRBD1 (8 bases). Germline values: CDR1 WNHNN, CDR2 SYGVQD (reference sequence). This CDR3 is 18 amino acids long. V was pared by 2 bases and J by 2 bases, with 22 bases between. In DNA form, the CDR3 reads TGCGCCAGCAGTGAGGGGAGGGGCCTGACAGGGGAGACCTACGAGCAGTACTTC. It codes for CASSEGRGLTGETYEQYF.

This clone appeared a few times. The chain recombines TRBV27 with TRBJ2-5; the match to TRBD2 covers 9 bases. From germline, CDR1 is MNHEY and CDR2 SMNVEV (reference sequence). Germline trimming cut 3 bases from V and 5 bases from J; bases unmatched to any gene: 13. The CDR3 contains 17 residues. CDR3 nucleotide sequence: TGTGCCAGCAGTTTGGAGGCGGTAGCGGGGGCAGAGGAGACCCAGTACTTC. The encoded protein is CASSLEAVAGAEETQYF.

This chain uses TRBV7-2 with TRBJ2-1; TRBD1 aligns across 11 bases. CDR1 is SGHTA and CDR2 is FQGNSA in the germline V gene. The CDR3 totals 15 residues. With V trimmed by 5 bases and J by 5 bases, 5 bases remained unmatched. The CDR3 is CASSLDRGLHNEQFF. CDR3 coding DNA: TGTGCCAGCAGCCTGGACAGGGGGCTCCACAATGAGCAGTTCTTC. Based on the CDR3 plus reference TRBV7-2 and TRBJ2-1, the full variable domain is GAGVSQSPSNKVTEKGKDVELRCDPISGHTALYWYRQSLGQGLEFLIYFQGNSAPDKSGLPSDRFSAERTGGSVSTLTIQRTQQEDSAVYLCASSLDRGLHNEQFFGPGTRLTVL.

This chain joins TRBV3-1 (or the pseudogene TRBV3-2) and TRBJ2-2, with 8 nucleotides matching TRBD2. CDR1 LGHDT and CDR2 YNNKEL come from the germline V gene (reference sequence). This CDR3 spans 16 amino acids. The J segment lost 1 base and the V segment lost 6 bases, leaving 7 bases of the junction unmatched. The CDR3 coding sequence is TGTGCCAGCAGAAGAGCGGGGGCCCAGAACACCGGGGAGCTGTTTTTT. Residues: CASRRAGAQNTGELFF.